This is a list of T cell receptor beta chains from one sample in a study of lymphopenia after photon versus proton radiotherapy. Profiling relied on immunoSEQ multiplex PCR, and the TCRdb table lists in-frame clones only, not all of them. This sample has roughly 58,000 clones, with roughly 90% found just once. This specimen was peripheral blood, taken from a patient treated with proton-based radiotherapy. The receptors originated from a man older than 75 with esophageal cancer. Each CDR3 is given with its conserved first and last residue. A D gene is named only where the DNA matches it firmly. Clone size appears in some rows only: once, few, many, or a class for an expanded clone.

j_call	d_call	clone_size	v_call	cdr3_nt	cdr3_aa
TRBJ1-2	TRBD1	-	TRBV18	TGTGCCAGCTCGGAGTCAGGACAGGGTCCACGCGGCTACACCTTC	CASSESGQGPRGYTF
TRBJ2-2	TRBD2	-	TRBV2	TGTGCCAGCAAGCGGGGCTCGAACACCGGGGAGCTGTTTTTT	CASKRGSNTGELFF
TRBJ1-1	TRBD1	-	TRBV5-4	TGTGCCAGCAGCGAACTAGACAGGGGTGTGTCGAACACTGAAGCTTTCTTT	CASSELDRGVSNTEAFF
TRBJ1-5	-	-	TRBV19	TGTGCCAGTAGTCTTATCGGGGAGGGTCAGCCCCAGCATTTT	CASSLIGEGQPQHF
TRBJ1-4	TRBD1	-	TRBV10-3	TGTGCCATCAGTGTTTACAGGGGGCTTAATGAAAAACTGTTTTTT	CAISVYRGLNEKLFF
TRBJ1-3	-	-	TRBV2	TGTGCCAGCAGGAGGACGGTCGTCTCTGGAAACACCATATATTTT	CASRRTVVSGNTIYF
TRBJ1-3	-	-	TRBV19	TGTGCCAGTAGTTCGTTGCTTGGTGTCCTGAACACCATATATTTT	CASSSLLGVLNTIYF
TRBJ2-7	-	-	TRBV7-9	TGTGCCAGCAGCCGACGGGACGACCTCGCCACACCCGAGCAGTACTTC	CASSRRDDLATPEQYF
TRBJ2-7	-	-	TRBV7-2	TGTGCCAGCAGCTTTGCGGGGCAGTCCTACGAGCAGTACTTC	CASSFAGQSYEQYF
TRBJ2-5	-	once	TRBV6-6	TGTGCCAGCAGTAACCGGGACGGACAAGAGACCCAGTACTTC	CASSNRDGQETQYF
TRBJ1-1	-	-	TRBV11-2	TGTGCCAGCAGCTTAGATAGGGCTTCGAACACTGAAGCTTTCTTT	CASSLDRASNTEAFF
TRBJ2-1	TRBD1	-	TRBV2	TGTGCCAGCAGGCCCGGGACAGGGGGCTACAATGAGCAGTTCTTC	CASRPGTGGYNEQFF